This entry features one TCR beta chain sequence. The antigen is not known. The entry originates in a study of Graves' ophthalmopathy and Graves' hyperthyroidism. Study-wide results and caveats: Most expanded clonotypes from thyroid (those above 0.001 frequency) were also found in blood.

RNA transcripts were the template, and TCR beta CDR3 regions were amplified from them. The library came from an HTBI-primed first-round RT-PCR and a second-round multiplex PCR. MiXCR was run by TCRdb on the multiplex PCR reads, yielding one entry per CDR3 protein. The table records about 220,000 distinct CDR3 sequences, roughly a fifth of them present only once. Germline CDR1 reads SGHVS; CDR2 reads FNYEAQ. Trimming removed 1 base at V and 6 bases at J, with 4 bases between. This CDR3 comprises 11 residues. This TCR came from a woman aged 50 to 60 with Graves' ophthalmopathy. The sequenced sample consisted of peripheral blood. The genes are TRBV7-6 and TRBJ2-7, with D hard to call. CDR3 bases: TGTGCCAGCAGCTTAGACCGCGAGCAGTACTTC. As protein: CASSLDREQYF.